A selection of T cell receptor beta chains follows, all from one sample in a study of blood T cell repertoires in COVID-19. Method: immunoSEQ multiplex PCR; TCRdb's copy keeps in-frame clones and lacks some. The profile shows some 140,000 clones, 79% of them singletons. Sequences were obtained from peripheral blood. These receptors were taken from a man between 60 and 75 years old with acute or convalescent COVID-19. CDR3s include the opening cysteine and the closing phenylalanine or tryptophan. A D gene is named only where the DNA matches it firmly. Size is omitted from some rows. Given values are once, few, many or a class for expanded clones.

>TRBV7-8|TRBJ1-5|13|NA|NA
CASMGDSNQPQHF
TGTGCCAGCATGGGAGATTCGAATCAGCCCCAGCATTTT
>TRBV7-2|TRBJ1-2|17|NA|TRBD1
CASSQRTGFLTNYGYTF
TGTGCCAGCAGCCAACGGACAGGGTTCTTAACTAACTATGGCTACACCTTC
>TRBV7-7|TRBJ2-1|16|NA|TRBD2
CASSLTGLAAAEEQFF
TGTGCTAGCAGCTTAACCGGACTAGCGGCTGCTGAGGAGCAGTTCTTC
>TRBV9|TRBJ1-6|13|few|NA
CASSESPVEPLHF
TGTGCCAGCAGCGAATCGCCGGTTGAGCCCCTCCACTTT
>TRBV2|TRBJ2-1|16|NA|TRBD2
CASSVAGGRTGNEQFF
TGTGCCAGCAGTGTAGCGGGAGGCCGGACGGGCAATGAGCAGTTCTTC
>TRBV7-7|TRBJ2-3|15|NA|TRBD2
CASSAGTSGTDTQYF
TGTGCTAGCAGCGCCGGGACTAGCGGGACAGATACGCAGTATTTT
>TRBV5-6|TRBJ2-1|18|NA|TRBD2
CASSLSPHSGLAKHEQFF
TGTGCCAGCAGCTTGAGTCCCCATTCTGGACTAGCGAAACATGAGCAGTTCTTC
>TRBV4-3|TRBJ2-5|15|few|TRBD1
CASSQIQGAGETQYF
TGCGCCAGCAGCCAGATCCAGGGGGCGGGTGAGACCCAGTACTTC
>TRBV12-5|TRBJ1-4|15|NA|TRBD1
CASGFGDRGGEKLFF
TGTGCTAGTGGTTTCGGAGACAGGGGTGGCGAAAAACTGTTTTTT
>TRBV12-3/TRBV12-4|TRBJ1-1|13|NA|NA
CASSFDGDTEAFF
TGTGCCAGCAGTTTCGATGGAGACACTGAAGCTTTCTTT
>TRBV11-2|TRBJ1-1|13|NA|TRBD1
CASSWTGSPEAFF
TGTGCCAGCAGCTGGACAGGGTCCCCTGAAGCTTTCTTT
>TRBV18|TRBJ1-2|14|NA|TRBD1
CASSQGQRNYGYTF
TGTGCCAGCTCCCAGGGACAGAGGAACTATGGCTACACCTTC
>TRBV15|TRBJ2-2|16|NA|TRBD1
CATSRETGTNTGELFF
TGTGCCACCAGCAGAGAGACAGGGACGAACACCGGGGAGCTGTTTTTT
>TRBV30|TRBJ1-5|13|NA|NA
CAWSQGPNQPQHF
TGTGCCTGGAGTCAGGGGCCGAATCAGCCCCAGCATTTT
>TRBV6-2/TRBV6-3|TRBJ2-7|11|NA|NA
CASSRDYEQYF
TGTGCCAGCAGTAGAGATTACGAGCAGTACTTC